A selection of T cell receptor beta chains follows, all from one sample in a study of T cell responses to AZD1222 COVID-19 vaccine. The table came from immunoSEQ multiplex PCR; TCRdb's copy has only in-frame clones and leaves some out. This table holds approximately 120,000 clones, approximately 93% found once. Here the sequenced sample was peripheral blood, taken on day 0 of AZD1222 vaccination. These receptors came from an adult in good health. The CDR3 runs from the conserved cysteine through the conserved F or W. D genes are given only for firm matches. Clone size, where shown, is once, few, many, or a class for clones that have expanded.

D gene,V gene,clone size,J gene,CDR3 length,CDR3 DNA,CDR3 protein
TRBD1,TRBV5-5,-,TRBJ1-2,15,TGTGCCAGCAGCCCGGGGGGACAGGTCCTCTATGGCTACACCTTC,CASSPGGQVLYGYTF
-,TRBV6-5,-,TRBJ1-2,13,TGTGCCAGCACCAAGGGGTCTAACTATGGCTACACCTTC,CASTKGSNYGYTF
-,TRBV30,-,TRBJ1-4,11,TGTGCCTGGAACGAGAATGAAAAACTGTTTTTT,CAWNENEKLFF
-,TRBV7-9,few,TRBJ1-2,13,TGTGCCAGCAGCTTAGGCCTAGGCTATGGCTACACCTTC,CASSLGLGYGYTF
-,TRBV6-5,once,TRBJ1-2,13,TGTGCCAGCAGTTACAGGCAAAACTATGGCTACACCTTC,CASSYRQNYGYTF
-,TRBV7-6,once,TRBJ1-2,15,TGTGCCAGCAGTTCCAGACCCGGGGCCAACTATGGCTACACCTTC,CASSSRPGANYGYTF
-,TRBV19,-,TRBJ2-7,14,TGTGCCAGTAGTGTTTCAGGGGTTTCGCACGAGCAGTACTTC,CASSVSGVSHEQYF
TRBD1,TRBV6-5,-,TRBJ2-2,16,TGTGCCAGCAGTTTCCTTAGGACAGGGTTGGGCGGGGAGCTGTTTTTT,CASSFLRTGLGGELFF
TRBD1,TRBV14,-,TRBJ1-4,14,TGTGCCAGCAGCCAAGTGACAGGGTTGCAAAAACTGTTTTTT,CASSQVTGLQKLFF
-,TRBV10-3,-,TRBJ1-1,15,TGTGCCATCAGTGAGTCAGTTGGGATGAACACTGAAGCTTTCTTT,CAISESVGMNTEAFF
TRBD2,TRBV11-2,-,TRBJ2-2,15,TGTGCCAGCAGCCACCGGGGGGGAAGGACCGGGGAGCTGTTTTTT,CASSHRGGRTGELFF
TRBD2,TRBV11-2,-,TRBJ2-1,18,TGTGCCAGCAGCTTAGTCCCCGGAGCGGGGGGGACCTACAATGAGCAGTTCTTC,CASSLVPGAGGTYNEQFF
-,TRBV18,-,TRBJ1-1,13,TGTGCCAGCTCACTCCAGGTGAACACTGAAGCTTTCTTT,CASSLQVNTEAFF
-,TRBV5-1,-,TRBJ1-1,13,TGCGCCAGCAGCTTGGTACCGGATACTGAAGCTTTCTTT,CASSLVPDTEAFF
-,TRBV5-5,-,TRBJ1-6,13,TGTGCCAGCAGGGGGACGGGGAATTCACCCCTCCACTTT,CASRGTGNSPLHF
-,TRBV11-2,-,TRBJ1-4,12,TGTGCCAGCAGCCTAAGGACAGAAAAACTGTTTTTT,CASSLRTEKLFF
TRBD1,TRBV25-1,-,TRBJ2-3,14,TGTGCCAGCAGTGGGGGACAGGGAACAGATACGCAGTATTTT,CASSGGQGTDTQYF
-,TRBV11-3,once,TRBJ2-2,13,TGTGCCAGCAGCTTTGACTTTACCGGGGAGCTGTTTTTT,CASSFDFTGELFF
-,TRBV13,-,TRBJ1-2,13,TGTGCCAGCAGCATGGGGAGGGGTAGAGGCTACACCTTC,CASSMGRGRGYTF
TRBD2,TRBV9,-,TRBJ2-1,16,TGTGCCAGCAGCGCGATCACTAGCGTGGGCTACAATGAGCAGTTCTTC,CASSAITSVGYNEQFF
TRBD1,TRBV2,-,TRBJ2-7,14,TGTGCCAGCAGCCCACGGACAGGGGACTACGAGCAGTACTTC,CASSPRTGDYEQYF
-,TRBV4-1,-,TRBJ1-6,17,TGCGCCAGCAGCCAAGAGGAGCCCAGCTCCTATAATTCACCCCTCCACTTT,CASSQEEPSSYNSPLHF
TRBD2,TRBV5-6,-,TRBJ2-7,14,TGTGCCAGCAGCGGACTAGGAGGGTCCTACGAGCAGTACTTC,CASSGLGGSYEQYF
-,TRBV5-4,-,TRBJ2-7,12,TGTGCCAGCAGCTCCCGGACGTCCGAGCAGTACTTC,CASSSRTSEQYF
-,TRBV18,-,TRBJ1-3,14,TGTGCCAGCTCACGACCTCAGGGAGGAAACACCATATATTTT,CASSRPQGGNTIYF
-,TRBV29-1,-,TRBJ2-7,11,TGCAGCGTTGGAGTCGGGTACGAGCAGTACTTC,CSVGVGYEQYF
-,TRBV5-1,-,TRBJ1-6,15,TGCGCCAGCAGGGAGAGGGGTATCGGTAATTCACCCCTCCACTTT,CASRERGIGNSPLHF
TRBD2,TRBV30,-,TRBJ2-2,14,TGTGCCTGGAGGTTCCTAGCGGGGCGGGGGGAGCTGTTTTTT,CAWRFLAGRGELFF
TRBD2,TRBV6-1,-,TRBJ2-2,15,TGTGCCAGCAGTGAAGCTAGCGGGGGGGCCGGGGAGCTGTTTTTT,CASSEASGGAGELFF
-,TRBV6-5,once,TRBJ1-1,13,TGTGCCAGCAGTCGCGCGGTAAACACTGAAGCTTTCTTT,CASSRAVNTEAFF
-,TRBV7-9,-,TRBJ1-2,15,TGTGCCAGCAGCTTAGGTTGGGGGCGAGACTATGGCTACACCTTC,CASSLGWGRDYGYTF
-,TRBV25-1,-,TRBJ1-2,13,TGTGCCAGCAGTTTTGGTGTCGTCTATGGCTACACCTTC,CASSFGVVYGYTF
TRBD1,TRBV30,-,TRBJ2-5,14,TGTGCCTGGAGCCATGCCCCGGACAGGGTGGTGCAGTACTTC,CAWSHAPDRVVQYF
TRBD2,TRBV3-1/TRBV3-2,-,TRBJ2-3,15,TGTGCCAGCAGCCAAGGGGGGGGTTCGCACGATACGCAGTATTTT,CASSQGGGSHDTQYF
-,TRBV21-1,-,TRBJ1-1,15,TGTGCCAGCAGCAAGGGGGGCAGGGGGCGAACTGAAGCTTTCTTT,CASSKGGRGRTEAFF
TRBD1,TRBV3-1/TRBV3-2,-,TRBJ1-2,14,TGTGCCAGCAGCCAAGGGACAGGGGGTTATGGCTACACCTTC,CASSQGTGGYGYTF
TRBD1,TRBV6-5,once,TRBJ1-1,14,TGTGCCAGCAGGGAGGGACAGGGGAACACTGAAGCTTTCTTT,CASREGQGNTEAFF
TRBD1,TRBV7-8,-,TRBJ1-1,15,TGTGCCAGCAGCTTAGTCGACAGGGACTACACTGAAGCTTTCTTT,CASSLVDRDYTEAFF
-,TRBV6-5,-,TRBJ1-6,15,TGTGCCAGCACTACGAGGGCAGGGAGAAATTCACCCCTCCACTTT,CASTTRAGRNSPLHF
TRBD1,TRBV2,-,TRBJ1-2,15,TGTGCCAGCAGTGCAGGGCAGGGGGCTTACTATGGCTACACCTTC,CASSAGQGAYYGYTF
-,TRBV7-9,-,TRBJ1-2,14,TGTGCCAGCAGCTTAGCGGAGGGAGGCTATGGCTACACCTTC,CASSLAEGGYGYTF
-,TRBV5-1,-,TRBJ1-5,15,TGCGCCAGCAGCCGGGGCGGGGGAGTGGGGCAGCCCCAGCATTTT,CASSRGGGVGQPQHF
-,TRBV2,-,TRBJ2-3,16,TGTGCCAGCAACACCGAGGAAGCGCGAGGCACAGATACGCAGTATTTT,CASNTEEARGTDTQYF
-,TRBV6-1,once,TRBJ1-2,13,TGTGCCAGCAGTGAAGCGGGGGCCCGTGGCTACACCTTC,CASSEAGARGYTF
TRBD1,TRBV9,-,TRBJ1-2,13,TGTGCCAGCAGCGTAGTTACAGGGGTCGGCTACACCTTC,CASSVVTGVGYTF
-,TRBV18,-,TRBJ2-7,15,TGTGCCAGCTCACATACTACGGACGGGGCCTACGAGCAGTACTTC,CASSHTTDGAYEQYF
-,TRBV6-1,-,TRBJ1-6,12,TGTGCCAGCAGTGAACGAGGATCACCCCTCCACTTT,CASSERGSPLHF
TRBD1,TRBV5-4,-,TRBJ2-7,16,TGTGCCAGCAGCTTGGGAACACAGGGGGCCTACTACGAGCAGTACTTC,CASSLGTQGAYYEQYF
TRBD1,TRBV6-5,-,TRBJ1-2,15,TGTGCCAGCAGGGGGTTCGGGACAGGGTTTGGTGGCTACACCTTC,CASRGFGTGFGGYTF